A single sample gave rise to the 3 T cell receptor beta chains below, sequenced in a study of T cells after yellow fever vaccination (dated by TCRdb to between 2017 and 2020). The treatment or condition label for this specimen denotes: live attenuated yellow fever vaccine strain. Libraries were constructed by 5' RACE. Sequencing used an Illumina NovaSeq 6000. Starting from the raw public reads, TCRdb applied fastp trimming at Q25, assembled clones with MiXCR and retained in-frame beta chains. Each record represents a unique CDR3 protein, reported with the most common genes and DNA among its rows. Recorded for this sample are fewer than 400,000 distinct CDR3 sequences; about 10% of them occurred a single time. Of the sample, about 3.3% falls within the top ten clones. The sample consisted of CD4+ T cells sorted from PBMCs, taken 45 days after the yellow fever booster vaccination. The receptors were gathered from a young man who received the YFV17D yellow fever vaccine.

V gene TRBV20-1 combines with J gene TRBJ2-1, with a weak D call TRBD2 (5 bases). The CDR3 sequence is 16 residues long. Germline V CDR1 and CDR2: DFQATT, SNEGSKA (reference sequence). With 1 base removed from V and 3 bases from J, the gap between germline ends came to 16 bases. CDR3 DNA sequence: TGCAGTGCTAGAGTTAAGCGGAGCCCGGTCTACAATGAGCAGTTCTTC. Translated, it gives CSARVKRSPVYNEQFF.

This chain joins TRBV5-1 and TRBJ2-2; TRBD1 agrees at 7 bases. CDR3 length: 15 residues. Germline CDR1 is SGHRS and CDR2 is YFSETQ. J gave up 0 bases and V 7 bases, and 6 bases lay outside the gene matches. CDR3 sequence: CASFLDRTNTGELFF. CDR3 bases: TGCGCCAGCTTCCTGGACAGGACGAACACCGGGGAGCTGTTTTTT.

This clonotype was observed a few times. CDR3 DNA sequence: TGCAGTGCTACAGATGCCGGGGGCTTCGCCTACGAGCAGTACGTC. This sequence encodes CSATDAGGFAYEQYV. The J gene is TRBJ2-7, the V gene TRBV20-1, with D possibly called TRBD1 or TRBD2 (6 bases each). The germline V gene encodes CDR1 DFQATT and CDR2 SNEGSKA (reference sequence). This CDR3 has 15 residues. V was trimmed by 4 bases and J by 2 bases, leaving 18 bases between them.